Listed below are T cell receptor beta chains from one sample, sequenced in a study of blood T cell repertoires in COVID-19. The table came from immunoSEQ multiplex PCR; TCRdb's copy has only in-frame clones and leaves some out. The top ten clones hold about 1.2% of a sample with about 260,000 clones, about nine tenths of them seen once. Sequencing used PBMCs or T cells enriched from blood (not recorded which). Every receptor here comes from a woman aged 40 to 50 with acute COVID-19. The conserved cysteine and the conserved F or W are not part of the CDR3 here. A clone size is listed for some rows: how often the clone was seen (once, few, many), or a class if it is expanded.

size	J	V	length	CDR3
.	TRBJ1-6	TRBV27	12	ASSSDRVLSPLH
.	TRBJ2-5	TRBV7-9	15	ASSPGILAERRETQY
.	TRBJ1-1	TRBV28	13	ASHSVPAGYTEAF
.	TRBJ2-1	TRBV10-3	11	AIKVRLDNEQF
.	TRBJ1-5	TRBV5-4	13	ASSLQGASNQPQH
.	TRBJ2-6	TRBV7-2	13	ASSPAGAGANVLT
few	TRBJ2-7	TRBV28	14	ASSFSSGTARDEQY
.	TRBJ2-3	TRBV18	14	ASSPPGAARTDTQY
.	TRBJ2-3	TRBV7-6	12	ASSLSGNTDTQY
.	TRBJ1-1	TRBV6-4	15	ASSDRFLGEGATEAF
.	TRBJ1-1	TRBV6-5	9	ASITNTEAF
.	TRBJ2-2	TRBV24-1	13	ATSDRGANTGELF
.	TRBJ2-7	TRBV9	17	ASSDPQGMASGSSYEQY
.	TRBJ1-5	TRBV7-2	14	ASSLVGTGVLQPQH
.	TRBJ1-4	TRBV10-3	11	ASQGGLNEKLF
.	TRBJ1-2	TRBV2	14	ASRYGSGGANYGYT
.	TRBJ2-7	TRBV30	10	ASGATSYEQY
.	TRBJ1-3	TRBV18	12	ASSPPSLRNTIY
.	TRBJ1-5	TRBV19	14	ASSIGRTGGDQPQH
once	TRBJ2-1	TRBV21-1	16	ASSIWGTSGRAGNEQF
.	TRBJ2-7	TRBV4-2	14	ASSQDAGPPSLEQY
.	TRBJ2-6	TRBV28	13	ASSFGVSGANVLT
.	TRBJ2-2	TRBV19	11	ASNWGGPGELF
.	TRBJ1-2	TRBV2	12	ASSGDRGRDGYT
.	TRBJ1-6	TRBV3-1/TRBV3-2	15	ASSQDLGGIGNSPLH
.	TRBJ2-7	TRBV28	13	ASSLGGSPSYEQY
.	TRBJ1-4	TRBV15	15	ATSRESGDATNEKLF
.	TRBJ1-2	TRBV28	14	ASSRPGLEPLYGYT
few	TRBJ2-3	TRBV3-1/TRBV3-2	10	ASSYILDTQY
.	TRBJ1-6	TRBV27	16	ASSINPGQKVYNSPLH
.	TRBJ1-1	TRBV2	11	ASRTGVGAEAF
.	TRBJ2-2	TRBV7-2	16	ASSLVSGRNPNTGELF